The 15 T cell receptor beta chains presented below share a single source sample, sequenced in a study of blood T cell repertoires in COVID-19. Sequenced by immunoSEQ multiplex PCR; TCRdb stores in-frame clones only, minus some. The sample has about 9,200 clones, 80% seen once. The sequenced material came from peripheral blood. All receptors derive from a man between 65 and 85 years old with active COVID-19.

The chain joins TRBV30 to TRBJ2-5; tentatively, D is TRBD1 (5 bases). Germline CDR1 and CDR2: GTSNPN and SVGIG (reference sequence). This CDR3 region has 13 residues. With 2 bases removed from V and 1 base from J, the gap between germline ends came to 8 bases. CDR3 protein: CAWSPTVQETQYF. CDR3 DNA: TGTGCCTGGAGTCCGACAGTCCAAGAGACCCAGTACTTC.

This chain joins TRBV28 and TRBJ1-2; 7 bases line up with TRBD1. The junction had 15 bases not matched to a gene; V was cut back by 4 bases and J by 4 bases. The CDR3 sequence is 17 residues long. Germline CDR1 is MDHEN and CDR2 is SYDVKM. The CDR3 protein is CASSSPRIEGGAYGYTF. The CDR3 DNA sequence: TGTGCCAGCAGTTCCCCCCGGATTGAAGGGGGCGCCTATGGCTACACCTTC.

By frequency in the sample, this clone is medium-sized. The chain has TRBV7-8 and TRBJ2-7; TRBD1 agrees at 7 bases. Germline V lookup: CDR1 SGHVS, CDR2 FQNEAQ. The CDR3 contains 15 residues. After removal of 1 base from V and 2 bases from J, the junction contained 5 bases not matched to a gene. Written as DNA, the CDR3 is TGTGCCAGCAGCTTAGGGCTCGGGACAGCCTACGAGCAGTACTTC. Translating gives CASSLGLGTAYEQYF.

The chain combines TRBV13 with TRBJ1-2; D is unresolved. Trimming cost V 3 bases and J 2 bases, with 7 bases left between them. Per the germline V gene, CDR1 is PRHDT and CDR2 is FYEKMQ (reference sequence). The CDR3 totals 13 residues. CDR3 coding DNA: TGTGCCAGCAGCTTTAGGAGGAACTATGGCTACACCTTC. Translated: CASSFRRNYGYTF.

The genes are TRBV30 and TRBJ2-5; D might be TRBD1 (8 bases). V lost 3 bases, J lost 9 bases, and 11 bases lay in between. This CDR3 is built from 11 residues. The germline CDR1 and CDR2 sequences are GTSNPN and SVGIG (reference sequence). In nucleotides, the CDR3 is TGTGCCTGGAGACAGGGGGGGGCCCAGTACTTC. Residues: CAWRQGGAQYF.

The chain couples TRBV28 to TRBJ1-2, with D perhaps TRBD1 (6 bases). The CDR3 runs 13 residues. Germline CDR1 MDHEN, CDR2 SYDVKM. Trimming stripped 5 bases from V and 4 bases from J, with 11 bases between. This CDR3 reads CASSPGHSYGYTF. The CDR3 DNA is TGTGCCAGCAGTCCGGGACACAGCTATGGCTACACCTTC.

V is TRBV5-1 and J is TRBJ2-5; possible D gene TRBD2, 6 bases. V was cut by 4 bases and J by 2 bases, with 15 bases left in between. The CDR3 consists of 15 residues. Per the germline V gene, CDR1 is SGHRS and CDR2 is YFSETQ. CDR3 sequence (DNA): TGCGCCAGCAGCGCGACCCCTGGGGGGCAAGAGACCCAGTACTTC. Its protein product is CASSATPGGQETQYF.

The chain carries TRBV20-1 and TRBJ2-7; D is ambiguous. CDR1 is DFQATT, CDR2 SNEGSKA, per germline (reference sequence). V gave up 3 bases and J gave up 7 bases, with 16 bases separating them. CDR3 size: 13 residues. CDR3 coding DNA: TGCAGTGCTAGTATGGTGGCCTCGTGGGAGCAGTACTTC. Its protein is CSASMVASWEQYF.

The CDR3 DNA is TGTGCCAGCCGATCTGCCGGGTTTAACTATGGCTACACCTTC. Translated, it gives CASRSAGFNYGYTF. The V gene is TRBV28, the J gene TRBJ1-2; D is uncertain. The length of the CDR3 is 14 residues. In germline, CDR1 is MDHEN, CDR2 SYDVKM. V dropped 8 bases and J dropped 1 base, with 14 bases sitting between them.

In DNA form, the CDR3 reads TGTGCCAGCAACCCCCGGGTCCCCGGACTACGAGGCAGTCCCATTAACTATGGCTACACCTTC. Translating it yields CASNPRVPGLRGSPINYGYTF. The chain is built from TRBV27 and TRBJ1-2; no clear D. The CDR3 consists of 21 residues. CDR1 MNHEY and CDR2 SMNVEV come from the germline V gene (reference sequence). Trimming shortened V by 7 bases and J by 1 base, and 34 bases separated the two germline ends.

The rearrangement uses TRBV7-3 and TRBJ2-7; a weak D match, TRBD2 (5 bases). The CDR3 loop spans 12 amino acids. CDR1 is SGHTA and CDR2 is FQGTGA in the germline V gene. V lost 5 bases and J 3 bases, leaving 8 bases between the germline ends. The CDR3 DNA reads TGTGCCAGCAGCCCAAGCGGCTACGAGCAGTACTTC. Its protein is CASSPSGYEQYF.

CDR3 loop: CASSPGQTRTYEQYF. The CDR3 DNA follows: TGTGCCAGCTCACCCGGACAGACTCGTACCTACGAGCAGTACTTC. The J gene is TRBJ2-7, the V gene TRBV18; the D gene is possibly TRBD1 (6 bases). Trimming pared 3 bases from V and 2 bases from J, leaving 14 bases between. CDR3 size: 15 residues. Looked up from germline, CDR1 is KGHSH and CDR2 is LQKENI. Together with reference TRBV18 and TRBJ2-7, the CDR3 gives the full variable domain: NAGVMQNPRHLVRRRGQEARLRCSPMKGHSHVYWYRQLPEEGLKFMVYLQKENIIDESGMPKERFSAEFPKEGPSILRIQQVVRGDSAAYFCASSPGQTRTYEQYFGPGTRLTVT.

The chain is built from TRBV6-6 and TRBJ2-3, with D uncertain. Germline V lookup: CDR1 MNHNY, CDR2 SVGAGI (reference sequence). This CDR3 is 13 amino acids long. Between the trimmed V and J ends, which lost 5 bases and 1 base, there was a span of 7 bases. CDR3: CASSPPGTDTQYF. CDR3 coding DNA: TGTGCCAGCAGTCCCCCAGGCACAGATACGCAGTATTTT.

The chain uses TRBV6-5 and TRBJ2-4; TRBD2 is a possible D gene (6 bases). The CDR3 contains 14 residues. The germline V and J ends were trimmed by 3 bases and 9 bases, with 15 bases remaining between them. CDR1 and CDR2 (germline): MNHEY, SVGAGI. CDR3 sequence reads: CASSYQEGTGIQYF. CDR3 bases: TGTGCCAGCAGTTATCAGGAGGGAACTGGCATTCAGTACTTC.

This clone was recorded a few times. This rearrangement joins TRBV5-4 to TRBJ2-1, with 9 bases that match TRBD2. From germline, CDR1 is SGHNT and CDR2 YYREEE (reference sequence). The CDR3 spans 12 residues. With 1 base clipped from V and 12 bases from J, the junction kept 2 bases outside the gene matches. CDR3 residues: CASSLSREGQFF. In nucleotides, the CDR3 is TGTGCCAGCAGCTTGTCGCGGGAGGGGCAGTTCTTC.